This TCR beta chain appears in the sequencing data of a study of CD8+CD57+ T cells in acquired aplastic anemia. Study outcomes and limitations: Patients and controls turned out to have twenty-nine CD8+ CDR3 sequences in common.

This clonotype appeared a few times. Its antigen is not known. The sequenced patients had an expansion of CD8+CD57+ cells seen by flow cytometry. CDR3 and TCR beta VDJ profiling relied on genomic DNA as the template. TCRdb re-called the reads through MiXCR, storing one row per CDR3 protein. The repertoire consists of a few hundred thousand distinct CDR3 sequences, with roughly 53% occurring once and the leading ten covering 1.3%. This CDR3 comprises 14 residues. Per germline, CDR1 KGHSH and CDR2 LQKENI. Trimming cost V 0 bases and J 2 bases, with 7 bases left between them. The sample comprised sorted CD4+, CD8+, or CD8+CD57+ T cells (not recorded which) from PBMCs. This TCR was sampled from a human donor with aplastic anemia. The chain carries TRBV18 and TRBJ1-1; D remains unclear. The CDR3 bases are TGTGCCAGCTCACCACCGGAGAAAAACACTGAAGCTTTCTTT. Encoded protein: CASSPPEKNTEAFF. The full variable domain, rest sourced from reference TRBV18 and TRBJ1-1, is NAGVMQNPRHLVRRRGQEARLRCSPMKGHSHVYWYRQLPEEGLKFMVYLQKENIIDESGMPKERFSAEFPKEGPSILRIQQVVRGDSAAYFCASSPPEKNTEAFFGQGTRLTVV.